This section outlines one TCR beta chain sequence together with its context. This clonotype has just a few counts. The target of this receptor is not known. No clone much larger than this one lies a single base away; base qualities are absent. The treatment or condition label corresponds to: skin biopsy from PPD injection site in Mantoux-positive individual. The study reported a robust and sensitive protocol to amplify, sequence and analyze TCRs, based on 3' ligation of a UMI-containing oligonucleotide to TCR cDNA. The tuberculin skin test biopsies were taken from PPD-injected sites in individuals who had a positive Mantoux test. Total RNA was used without cell sorting and was treated with RQ1 DNase before reverse transcription, with a target input of 1 to 1000 ng. Skin biopsy and whole blood libraries were made to test pipeline robustness in samples where T cells form a minority population. The library came from UMI-ligation and nested PCR. The ligated cDNA was amplified by four rounds of PCR, in which nested alpha and beta constant region primers were used together with the SP2 primer. TCR RNA was reverse transcribed with SuperScript IV using alpha and beta constant region primers for the blood and skin samples. An oligonucleotide carrying the Illumina SP2 primer and a UMI was ligated to the cDNA 3' end using T4 RNA ligase 1. To prevent hairpin formation, the 12-nucleotide UMI was made up of two random hexamers with an eight-base spacer between them. TCR alpha and beta chain libraries were processed separately from the second PCR onward, with dual indexing for multiplexing. After pooling, the indexed libraries were analyzed by capillary electrophoresis and sequenced on either an Illumina MiSeq or NextSeq. To boost base diversity and improve cluster recognition, PhiX DNA at about 4.5-7% was spiked into the libraries. The paper's processing steps were these. Demultiplexor pulled UMIs out of read 2, joined the UMIs with the TCR sequence from read 1, and separated reads according to sample indices. Decombinator identified V and J genes and V-J junctions, assigning each TCR a five-part identifier including V and J deletions. UMIs were used by Collapsinator to correct sequencing errors and PCR amplification heterogeneity, so that a UMI-based abundance was obtained for each TCR. CDR3Translator turned identifiers into nucleotide sequence, translated the nucleotide sequence into amino acids, and pulled out CDR3 regions based on terminal motifs. After normalization to the amount of input RNA, the error-corrected alpha and beta TCR counts from blood and from skin were compared. TCRdb itself trimmed the public reads at Q25 with fastp, ran MiXCR and retained productive beta chains. Records with the same CDR3 protein are collapsed into one entry carrying the most frequent genes and DNA. TCRdb, rather than the study authors, made the V and J calls. The sample has more than 20,000 distinct CDR3 sequences on record, about 6.1% of them singletons. The biggest ten clones account for 6.2% of the sample.

These data are taken from a study of naive and memory T cell subsets (dated by TCRdb to about 2017). For the study in its entirety: In the figure summarizing the skin biopsy and whole blood samples, ten or so blood donors, 7 tuberculin skin test biopsies and 3 saline control biopsies were reported. Skin biopsies were collected from tuberculin skin test sites or from saline-injected control sites and were processed for RNA extraction as previously described. PCR2 was typically run as a SYBR Green qPCR and stopped at a set threshold, although low-input samples could use end-point PCR of approximately 6 cycles instead. Study-level results and caveats: Both types of skin biopsy reportedly yielded TCR sequences, though far more TCRs came from tuberculin skin test sites. The higher numbers of TCRs at tuberculin skin test sites were interpreted as T cell infiltration of a delayed type IV hypersensitivity reaction. Skin biopsy collection and RNA processing details were not given in the paper but referenced to earlier studies. The RNA-based method was acknowledged as potentially sensitive to TCR transcript changes with T cell activation and differentiation.

V loses 2 bases, J loses 5 bases, and the germline ends lie 16 bases apart. CDR1 is given as GTSNPN and CDR2 as SVGIG, both from the germline V gene (reference sequence). From its cysteine to its phenylalanine, the CDR3 spans 15 amino acids. Of all the DNA, just the CDR3 is kept, 45 bases in frame from base 1. This clonotype was sampled from an adult in good health. In this chain, TRBV30 is recombined with TRBJ1-5; the D gene is perhaps TRBD1, on 6 matching bases. Source: skin, taken from a tuberculin skin test site. The DNA sequence reads TGTGCCTGGAGTACGTGGGGGGGGGGGCATCAGCCCCAGCATTTT. Its protein reads: CAWSTWGGGHQPQHF.